This TCR beta chain was recovered during a study of technical replicates of blood from a handful of donors. V lost 3 bases to trimming and J lost 5 bases; unmatched junction nucleotides: 7. The germline V gene has CDR1 SGHRS and CDR2 YFSETQ. This CDR3 region has 14 residues. TCRdb's copy holds only in-frame clones and misses some; the assay was immunoSEQ multiplex PCR. Seen here are about 70,000 clones, 95% to 97% observed once, and the top ten hold around 0.2%. The chain combines TRBV5-1 with TRBJ2-5; 7 bases match TRBD2. This clonotype was sampled from a human donor in good health. The sample comprised T cells isolated from PBMCs. In DNA, the CDR3 is TGCGCCAGCAGCTCCCCGTGGGAGGGGGAGACCCAGTACTTC. Amino acids: CASSSPWEGETQYF. The full variable domain, rest sourced from reference TRBV5-1 and TRBJ2-5, is KAGVTQTPRYLIKTRGQQVTLSCSPISGHRSVSWYQQTPGQGLQFLFEYFSETQRNKGNFPGRFSGRQFSNSRSEMNVSTLELGDSALYLCASSSPWEGETQYFGPGTRLLVL.